Shown below are 32 T cell receptor beta chains from a single sample sequenced in a study of blood T cell repertoires in COVID-19. This table comes from immunoSEQ multiplex PCR, and its TCRdb copy is limited to in-frame clones, with some not included. The repertoire holds about 180,000 clones, with under 90% as singletons. Sequencing used peripheral blood. The receptors here all came from a human donor in a cohort sampled during active COVID-19.

The J gene is TRBJ2-5, the V gene TRBV6-6; 7 positions agree with TRBD2. The CDR3 length is 13 residues. V shed 4 bases and J 4 bases; nucleotides not matched to a gene: 3. The V gene's germline CDR1 is MNHNY and CDR2 SVGAGI (reference sequence). CDR3 region: CASSSGGGETQYF. CDR3 in DNA: TGTGCCAGCAGTTCGGGCGGGGGAGAGACCCAGTACTTC.

The chain is built from TRBV4-1 and TRBJ1-1; 7 bases map to TRBD1. Germline CDR1 MGHRA, CDR2 YSYEKL. V shed 3 bases and J 0 bases; nucleotides not matched to a gene: 13. This CDR3 is 18 amino acids long. CDR3: CASSHPSGTEILNTEAFF. The CDR3 DNA reads as TGCGCCAGCAGCCACCCTTCGGGGACAGAGATATTGAACACTGAAGCTTTCTTT.

This clone has only a few counts. This rearrangement joins TRBV27 to TRBJ2-7; D is possibly TRBD1 (6 bases). CDR1 and CDR2 (germline): MNHEY, SMNVEV (reference sequence). This CDR3 comprises 14 residues. Trimming shortened V by 5 bases and J by 6 bases, and 17 bases separated the two germline ends. The DNA for the CDR3 is TGTGCCAGCAGTCCCCTTACAGGGACCAGCGAGCAGTACTTC. Protein: CASSPLTGTSEQYF.

This sequence joins TRBV19 and TRBJ1-1, with 9 bases aligning to TRBD1. Trimming at V came to 7 bases and at J to 5 bases, leaving 11 bases not matched to a gene. The CDR3 is 15 amino acids. CDR1 is LNHDA, CDR2 SQIVND, per germline (reference sequence). CDR3 in amino acids: CASTRTGDSGTEAFF. The CDR3 bases are TGTGCCAGTACCCGGACAGGGGATTCGGGGACTGAAGCTTTCTTT. Using reference TRBV19 and TRBJ1-1 for the parts outside the CDR3, the full variable domain is DGGITQSPKYLFRKEGQNVTLSCEQNLNHDAMYWYRQDPGQGLRLIYYSQIVNDFQKGDIAEGYSVSREKKESFPLTVTSAQKNPTAFYLCASTRTGDSGTEAFFGQGTRLTVV.

The genes are TRBV10-1 and TRBJ2-3, with TRBD2 matching 7 bases. The V and J ends lost 0 bases and 2 bases, in that order; junction bases with no gene match: 5. The length of the CDR3 is 16 residues. Germline CDR1 and CDR2: WNHNN and SYGVQD (reference sequence). CDR3 residues: CASSESVTSHTDTQYF. The DNA of the CDR3 is TGCGCCAGCAGTGAGTCTGTGACTAGCCACACAGATACGCAGTATTTT.

This chain connects TRBV18 to TRBJ2-7, with 13 positions matching TRBD2. From germline, CDR1 is KGHSH and CDR2 LQKENI. J lost 2 bases, V lost 0 bases, and 1 base had no gene match. CDR3 length: 16 residues. CDR3 nucleotides: TGTGCCAGCTCACCACCGGGACTAGCGGGGACCTACGAGCAGTACTTC. The encoded protein is CASSPPGLAGTYEQYF.

This chain connects TRBV9 to TRBJ1-2; no clear D gene. The germline CDR1 and CDR2 sequences are SGDLS and YYNGEE. Trimming removed 3 bases from V and 2 bases from J, with 11 bases in between. This CDR3 has 14 residues. The CDR3 nucleotides are TGTGCCAGCAGCGGAGCCCCCCCCAACTATGGCTACACCTTC. This codes for CASSGAPPNYGYTF. Looking up the rest from reference TRBV9 and TRBJ1-2 gives the full variable domain: DSGVTQTPKHLITATGQRVTLRCSPRSGDLSVYWYQQSLDQGLQFLIQYYNGEERAKGNILERFSAQQFPDLHSELNLSSLELGDSALYFCASSGAPPNYGYTFGSGTRLTVV.

V is TRBV20-1 and J is TRBJ2-5, with D unresolved. Germline assignment: CDR1 DFQATT and CDR2 SNEGSKA (reference sequence). The CDR3 runs 11 residues. The ends were cut back, 8 bases at V and 3 bases at J, with 10 bases in the middle. The CDR3 bases are TGCAGTTATGACACCAAAGAGACCCAGTACTTC. Protein product: CSYDTKETQYF.

V gene TRBV20-1 combines with J gene TRBJ2-7; D remains unclear. V was cut by 3 bases and J by 3 bases, with 9 bases left in between. The CDR3 is 12 amino acids. The germline V gene encodes CDR1 DFQATT and CDR2 SNEGSKA (reference sequence). The CDR3 region is CSASSSYYEQYF. CDR3 bases: TGCAGTGCTAGTTCTAGTTACTACGAGCAGTACTTC.

J is TRBJ2-5 and V is TRBV7-9, with 8 bases lining up with TRBD2. Germline V lookup: CDR1 SEHNR, CDR2 FQNEAQ (reference sequence). V lost 2 bases, J lost 2 bases, and 7 bases stayed unmatched. The CDR3 sequence is 16 residues long. The CDR3 bases are TGTGCCAGCAGCTTAAACGCGGGGGGCCGACAAGAGACCCAGTACTTC. It encodes CASSLNAGGRQETQYF.

This clone occurred a few times. The rearrangement joins TRBV12-5 to TRBJ1-1; tentative D call: TRBD1 (5 bases). The CDR3 contains 14 residues. V lost 0 bases and J 3 bases, leaving 8 bases between the germline ends. Germline assignment: CDR1 LGHNT and CDR2 FRNRAP. The CDR3 loop is CASGLVGQHTEAFF. The CDR3 DNA follows: TGTGCTAGTGGTTTGGTAGGACAACACACTGAAGCTTTCTTT. Full variable domain (rest looked up from reference TRBV12-5 and TRBJ1-1): DARVTQTPRHKVTEMGQEVTMRCQPILGHNTVFWYRQTMMQGLELLAYFRNRAPLDDSGMPKDRFSAEMPDATLATLKIQPSEPRDSAVYFCASGLVGQHTEAFFGQGTRLTVV.

This chain uses TRBV5-1 with TRBJ2-1; TRBD1 might be the D (6 bases). V was trimmed by 3 bases and J by 9 bases, leaving 25 bases between them. Per the germline V gene, CDR1 is SGHRS and CDR2 is YFSETQ. The CDR3 runs to 17 residues. The CDR3 protein is CASSSVWVGQGLGEQFF. In DNA form, the CDR3 reads TGCGCCAGCAGCTCCGTGTGGGTTGGGCAGGGGTTAGGTGAGCAGTTCTTC.

J is TRBJ2-7 and V is TRBV27; 7 bases fit TRBD2. There are 13 residues in the CDR3. Germline V gene data show CDR1 as MNHEY and CDR2 as SMNVEV (reference sequence). The trim removed 5 bases at V and 4 bases at J, leaving 5 bases unmatched. CDR3 sequence: CASSGGVWYEQYF. CDR3 nucleotides: TGTGCCAGCAGTGGGGGGGTATGGTACGAGCAGTACTTC.

This chain links TRBV7-2 with TRBJ1-3, with D tentatively TRBD1 (6 bases). V dropped 0 bases and J dropped 0 bases, with 12 bases sitting between them. CDR3 size: 17 residues. Looked up from germline, CDR1 is SGHTA and CDR2 is FQGNSA. CDR3 region: CASSLAQGGASGNTIYF. In DNA form, the CDR3 reads TGTGCCAGCAGCTTAGCGCAAGGGGGGGCCTCTGGAAACACCATATATTTT.

J is TRBJ1-2 and V is TRBV7-3, with no clear D. This CDR3 is built from 11 residues. Trimming took off 4 bases at V and 7 bases at J, with 7 bases between the two ends. Germline assignment: CDR1 SGHTA and CDR2 FQGTGA. The CDR3, as DNA: TGTGCCAGCAGCTCCCGCAGTGGCTACACCTTC. Translating gives CASSSRSGYTF.

This clone was counted a few times. V gene TRBV5-6 combines with J gene TRBJ1-6, with D tentatively TRBD1 (6 bases). The CDR3 extends over 16 amino acids. Germline V lookup: CDR1 SGHDT, CDR2 YYEEEE. V lost 3 bases and J 4 bases, leaving 14 bases between the germline ends. Here the CDR3 DNA reads TGTGCCAGCAGCTCCCGACAGGCCGGGTATAATTCACCCCTCCACTTT. It translates to CASSSRQAGYNSPLHF.

The genes are TRBV10-3 and TRBJ2-3, with TRBD2 matching over 10 bases. The CDR3 extends over 16 amino acids. V lost 7 bases to trimming and J lost 3 bases; unmatched junction nucleotides: 10. Germline values: CDR1 ENHRY, CDR2 SYGVKD. CDR3 protein: CAINKRGGFGTDTQYF. The CDR3 nucleotides are TGTGCCATCAATAAGCGGGGGGGATTCGGGACAGATACGCAGTATTTT.

The chain combines TRBV6-6 with TRBJ1-4; D unclear. Germline CDR1 is MNHNY and CDR2 is SVGAGI (reference sequence). V was pared by 4 bases and J by 0 bases, with 12 bases between. This CDR3 contains 16 residues. CDR3 residues: CASSWYRDATNEKLFF. The CDR3 DNA reads TGTGCCAGCAGTTGGTACAGAGATGCAACTAATGAAAAACTGTTTTTT.

The V call is TRBV5-5, the J call TRBJ1-1; 8 nucleotides match TRBD1. CDR1 is SGHKS, CDR2 YYEKEE, per germline (reference sequence). The CDR3 is made up of 13 amino acids. Trimming removed 4 bases from V and 6 bases from J; junction bases left unmatched: 5. In nucleotides, the CDR3 is TGTGCCAGCAGCACGGGACAGGCGTCTGAAGCTTTCTTT. Its protein is CASSTGQASEAFF.

V and J are TRBV13 and TRBJ2-7; tentatively, D is TRBD1 (6 bases). Germline assignment: CDR1 PRHDT and CDR2 FYEKMQ (reference sequence). Trimming pared 1 base from V and 3 bases from J, leaving 10 bases between. This CDR3 contains 14 residues. The CDR3 DNA is TGTGCCAGCAGCTTAGAGGGGGAATACTACGAGCAGTACTTC. Its translation: CASSLEGEYYEQYF.

This chain joins TRBV4-2 and TRBJ1-1; D is undetermined. From germline, CDR1 is LGHNA and CDR2 YNFKEQ. V was shortened by 1 base and J by 9 bases, with 6 bases between the two germline ends. The CDR3 is made up of 11 amino acids. CDR3 DNA sequence: TGTGCCAGCAGCCAAGGAGGCAAAGCTTTCTTT. This translates into CASSQGGKAFF.

With regard to this clone: At one end the junction does not follow the germline gene, possibly because of a read error. This sequence joins TRBV3-1 (or the pseudogene TRBV3-2) and TRBJ2-1; tentative D call: TRBD1 (6 bases). The CDR3 has 15 residues. Germline CDR1 LGHDT, CDR2 YNNKEL (reference sequence). DNA of the CDR3: TGTGCCAGCAGCCAAGAATCAACACTACGGGACACCCAGCTCTTC. Encoded protein: CASSQESTLRDTQLF.

This rearrangement joins TRBV29-1 to TRBJ1-2, with 10 bases aligning to TRBD1. V gave up 2 bases and J gave up 3 bases; unmatched junction bases: 6. The germline CDR1 and CDR2 sequences are SQVTM and ANQGSEA. The CDR3 has 15 residues. CDR3 coding DNA: TGCAGCGTTGAACTCGGGACAGGGGCAGACTATGGCTACACCTTC. Its translation: CSVELGTGADYGYTF. The complete variable domain, with remaining parts taken from reference TRBV29-1 and TRBJ1-2, reads SAVISQKPSRDICQRGTSLTIQCQVDSQVTMMFWYRQQPGQSLTLIATANQGSEATYESGFVIDKFPISRPNLTFSTLTVSNMSPEDSSIYLCSVELGTGADYGYTFGSGTRLTVV.

This rearrangement joins TRBV4-2 to TRBJ2-7; no firm D call. The germline gives CDR1 LGHNA, CDR2 YNFKEQ. The CDR3 has 17 residues. The V and J ends lost 0 bases and 5 bases respectively, with 20 bases between them. The DNA for the CDR3 is TGTGCCAGCAGCCAAGACTCCGCCCAAAGGTTCGAGGACGAGCAGTACTTC. It codes for CASSQDSAQRFEDEQYF.

The V gene is TRBV19, the J gene TRBJ2-6; possibly TRBD1 for D (5 bases). CDR3 size: 17 residues. The germline V gene has CDR1 LNHDA and CDR2 SQIVND (reference sequence). V dropped 0 bases and J dropped 3 bases, with 12 bases sitting between them. The CDR3 sequence: CASSIDLARVGANVLTF. CDR3 bases: TGTGCCAGTAGTATAGATCTCGCCAGGGTTGGGGCCAACGTCCTGACTTTC.

This sequence joins TRBV7-9 and TRBJ2-5; the D is unclear. The germline CDR1 and CDR2 sequences are SEHNR and FQNEAQ (reference sequence). Trimming took 8 bases from V and 4 from J, leaving 20 bases between them. The CDR3 totals 15 residues. The CDR3 region has the DNA TGTGCCAGCCCCAGCTTAGGTCCTGGCGGAGAGACCCAGTACTTC. It encodes CASPSLGPGGETQYF.

The chain links TRBV2 to TRBJ1-1; D unclear. V was shortened by 4 bases and J by 1 base, with 10 bases between the two germline ends. Germline lookup yields CDR1 SNHLY and CDR2 FYNNEI. The CDR3 length is 14 residues. This chain's CDR3 is CASSGYRANTEAFF. The CDR3 DNA reads as TGTGCCAGCAGTGGGTACAGAGCGAACACTGAAGCTTTCTTT.

The CDR3, as DNA: TGTGCCAGCAGCTTAATCATAGCGGGGGACAACGAGCAGTACTTC. Translated, it gives CASSLIIAGDNEQYF. V is TRBV7-9 and J is TRBJ2-7, with 9 positions matching TRBD2. The germline gives CDR1 SEHNR, CDR2 FQNEAQ (reference sequence). The length of the CDR3 is 15 residues. The V segment lost 2 bases and the J segment 5 bases; nucleotides outside the gene matches: 7.

The chain couples TRBV2 to TRBJ2-7; TRBD1 matches at 9 bases. This CDR3 has 17 amino acids. Germline V gene data show CDR1 as SNHLY and CDR2 as FYNNEI. V lost 8 bases and J lost 4; bases outside the gene matches: 18. The CDR3 region has the DNA TGTGCCAGCGGTGGAAGAGTGCGGGACAGGGTCGATTACGAGCAGTACTTC. This sequence encodes CASGGRVRDRVDYEQYF.

V is TRBV7-6 and J is TRBJ1-3; D is undetermined. Germline lookup yields CDR1 SGHVS and CDR2 FNYEAQ. V was trimmed by 1 base and J by 3 bases, leaving 10 bases between them. The CDR3 extends over 15 amino acids. CDR3 sequence reads: CASSLDRGYGNTIYF. The CDR3 nucleotides read TGTGCCAGCAGCTTAGACCGGGGTTATGGAAACACCATATATTTT.

The chain has TRBV3-1 (or the pseudogene TRBV3-2) and TRBJ2-3; D possibly corresponds to TRBD1 (5 bases). In germline, CDR1 is LGHDT, CDR2 YNNKEL (reference sequence). Trimming cost V 0 bases and J 11 bases, with 15 bases left between them. The CDR3 runs 14 residues. DNA of the CDR3: TGTGCCAGCAGCCAAGATTTGGGGCTTGAGTGGCAGTATTTT. This translates into CASSQDLGLEWQYF.

This sequence joins TRBV5-1 and TRBJ1-5; TRBD1 might be the D (6 bases). Trimming stripped 6 bases from V and 0 bases from J, with 22 bases between. Germline assignment: CDR1 SGHRS and CDR2 YFSETQ. CDR3 length: 18 amino acids. The CDR3: CASTGWEGGAPSNQPQHF. Here the CDR3 DNA reads TGCGCCAGCACAGGATGGGAAGGGGGGGCTCCTAGCAATCAGCCCCAGCATTTT.